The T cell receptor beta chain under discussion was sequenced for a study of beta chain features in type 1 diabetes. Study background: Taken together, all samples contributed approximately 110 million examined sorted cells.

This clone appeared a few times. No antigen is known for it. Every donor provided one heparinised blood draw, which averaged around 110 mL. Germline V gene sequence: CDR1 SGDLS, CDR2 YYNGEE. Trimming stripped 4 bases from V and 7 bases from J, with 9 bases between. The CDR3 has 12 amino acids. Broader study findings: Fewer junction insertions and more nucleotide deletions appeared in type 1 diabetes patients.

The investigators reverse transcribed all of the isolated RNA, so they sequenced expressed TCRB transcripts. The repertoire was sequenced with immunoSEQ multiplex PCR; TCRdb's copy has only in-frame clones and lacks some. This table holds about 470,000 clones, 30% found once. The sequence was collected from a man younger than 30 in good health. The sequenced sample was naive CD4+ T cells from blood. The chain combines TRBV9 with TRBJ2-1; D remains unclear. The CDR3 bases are TGTGCCAGCAGCCTCCTTCAAAATGAGCAGTTCTTC. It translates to CASSLLQNEQFF.